This entry lists 9 T cell receptor beta chains sequenced from one sample in a study of T cells in Graves' hyperthyroidism and ophthalmopathy. The TCR beta CDR3 regions underwent amplification using RNA transcripts as the source. HTBI primers were used for first-round RT-PCR of the TCR CDR3. TCRdb itself ran the multiplex PCR reads through MiXCR, one entry per CDR3 protein. The top ten clones hold around 3.6% of a sample with 350,000 to 400,000 distinct CDR3 sequences, about a fifth of them seen once. Input material: blood. These receptors came from a woman between 18 and 30 years old with Graves' hyperthyroidism.

This clonotype was counted ten times or more. This chain connects TRBV9 to TRBJ2-7; TRBD1 or TRBD2 may be the D gene (5 bases each). Trimming took off 0 bases at V and 1 base at J, with 11 bases between the two ends. This CDR3 has 15 residues. The germline CDR1 and CDR2 sequences are SGDLS and YYNGEE. The chain's CDR3 is CASSVGDGPSYEQYF. DNA for the CDR3: TGTGCCAGCAGCGTAGGGGACGGGCCATCCTACGAGCAGTACTTC.

There are many counts of this clonotype. The chain carries TRBV28 and TRBJ2-1; TRBD1 might be the D (6 bases). The CDR3 is 15 residues long. Trimming took off 6 bases at V and 8 bases at J, with 20 bases between the two ends. Germline V gene data show CDR1 as MDHEN and CDR2 as SYDVKM. The CDR3 DNA reads TGTGCCAGCAGCCCCGGTATCAGGGGTGGCGATGAGCAGTTCTTC. Amino acids: CASSPGIRGGDEQFF.

This clonotype was counted many times. The chain joins TRBV29-1 to TRBJ2-5, with 7 bases fitting TRBD1. Trimming at V came to 0 bases and at J to 2 bases, leaving 6 bases not matched to a gene. Germline V lookup: CDR1 SQVTM, CDR2 ANQGSEA. The CDR3 loop spans 15 amino acids. CDR3 in amino acids: CSVEDNRGRQETQYF. In DNA form, the CDR3 reads TGCAGCGTTGAAGACAACAGGGGCCGGCAAGAGACCCAGTACTTC.

This clonotype was found many times. The gene calls are TRBV2 and TRBJ2-7; the match to TRBD1 covers 8 bases. This CDR3 contains 10 residues. Germline CDR1 reads SNHLY; CDR2 reads FYNNEI. With 9 bases clipped from V and 5 bases from J, the junction kept 0 bases outside the gene matches. DNA for the CDR3: TGTGCCAGGACAGGGGACGAGCAGTACTTC. Protein product: CARTGDEQYF.

This clonotype was counted at least ten times. The V and J genes are TRBV10-3 and TRBJ1-3; D gene unclear. This CDR3 is built from 12 residues. V gave up 6 bases and J gave up 0 bases, with 3 bases separating them. Germline V gene lookup returns CDR1 ENHRY and CDR2 SYGVKD. Here the CDR3 reads CAIRSSGNTIYF. The CDR3 nucleotides are TGTGCCATCAGATCCTCTGGAAACACCATATATTTT.

As concerns this clonotype: The CDR3 does not close with the conserved phenylalanine or tryptophan, likely indicating a read error. The chain is built from TRBV12-3 or TRBV12-4 and TRBJ2-7, with TRBD1 matching over 12 bases. Trimming at V came to 5 bases and at J to 7 bases, leaving 9 bases not matched to a gene. The CDR3 sequence is 15 residues long. The CDR3 loop is CASSPTGTGGREQYL. As DNA, the CDR3 is TGTGCCAGCAGTCCCACCGGGACAGGGGGCCGAGAGCAGTACTTA.

This clonotype appeared a single time. The chain has TRBV12-3 or TRBV12-4 and TRBJ1-1; no firm D call. Trimming left V 7 bases short and J 1 base short, with 10 bases between. The length of the CDR3 is 13 residues. The CDR3 protein is CASNWATNTEAFF. Written as DNA, the CDR3 is TGTGCCAGCAATTGGGCCACGAACACTGAAGCTTTCTTT.

A single count supports this clonotype. Since a much larger clone is just one base distant, this may be a read error. V and J are TRBV11-2 and TRBJ2-2; 10 bases align to TRBD1. Germline V lookup: CDR1 SGHAT, CDR2 FQNNGV. The CDR3 totals 16 residues. CDR3: CASSLYLLLGTGELCF. As DNA, the CDR3 is TGTGCCAGCAGCTTATATCTTTTATTAGGGACAGGGGAGCTGTGTTTT. Full variable domain (rest looked up from reference TRBV11-2 and TRBJ2-2): EAGVAQSPRYKIIEKRQSVAFWCNPISGHATLYWYQQILGQGPKLLIQFQNNGVVDDSQLPKDRFSAERLKGVDSTLKIQPAKLEDSAVYLCASSLYLLLGTGELCFGEGSRLTVL.

This clonotype was detected many times. The genes are TRBV6-1 and TRBJ1-2, with D unclear. Trimming took 1 base from V and 8 from J, leaving 23 bases between them. CDR1 and CDR2 (germline): MNHNS, SASEGT. This CDR3 comprises 17 residues. In DNA form, the CDR3 reads TGTGCCAGCAGTGAAGGAGTGGCCCCAGTGATACCTAAAGGCTACACCTTC. It translates to CASSEGVAPVIPKGYTF.